This TCR beta chain derives from a study of blood T cell repertoires in COVID-19. Study information: The samples span acute and convalescent COVID-19 from the United States, Italy and Spain. Nucleic acid was either cDNA or gDNA, and it came from T cells, B-cell-depleted T cells, or PBMCs.

Seattle cases were enrolled at active infection and followed longitudinally. Germline CDR1 and CDR2: SGHRS and YFSETQ. Trimming took off 1 base at V and 6 bases at J, with 11 bases between the two ends. This CDR3 has 13 amino acids. Study processing details: Amplified reference gene primers provided the basis for estimating nucleated cell counts. Sequencing used immunoSEQ multiplex PCR; TCRdb keeps in-frame clones, though not all of them. That table furnishes V, J and clone size, whereas the DNA furnished D and trimming. Of 130,000 to 150,000 clones in the sample, roughly 85% are singletons; the top ten hold approximately 8%.

The receptor was derived from a woman aged 60-75 years with COVID-19, enrolled during active disease. Sequencing input: peripheral blood. The rearrangement uses TRBV5-1 and TRBJ2-7, with D perhaps TRBD2 (5 bases). The CDR3 protein is CASSLIGVSEQYF. The CDR3 nucleotides are TGCGCCAGCAGCTTGATCGGGGTAAGCGAGCAGTACTTC.